These 2 T cell receptor beta chains originate from one sample sequenced in a study of T-cell reconstitution after alpha-beta-depleted transplantation in children. Preparation of the TCRbeta library was carried out with unique molecular identifiers. TCRdb used MiXCR to reprocess the PCR reads, holding one entry per CDR3 protein. The sample lists nearly 550,000 distinct CDR3 sequences; around 18% were seen once. The sequencing here drew on PBMCs from the stem cell graft donor, taken from the stem cell graft. These receptors were collected from a human donor who donated a stem cell graft to a child with acute lymphoblastic leukemia.

This clonotype was counted a few times. V is TRBV20-1 and J is TRBJ1-3; TRBD1 aligns across 8 bases. V lost 5 bases to trimming and J lost 4 bases; unmatched junction nucleotides: 7. This CDR3 region has 14 residues. Germline CDR1 DFQATT, CDR2 SNEGSKA (reference sequence). In nucleotides, the CDR3 is TGCAGTGCTGGACAGGGAGCAGCGGGAAACACCATATATTTT. Translated: CSAGQGAAGNTIYF.

A few counts support this clonotype. V gene TRBV5-1 combines with J gene TRBJ2-5; the D is unclear. Trimming took off 1 base at V and 3 bases at J, with 10 bases between the two ends. The CDR3 totals 14 residues. CDR1 and CDR2 from the germline V gene are SGHRS and YFSETQ. CDR3 sequence reads: CASSLIQAEETQYF. The CDR3 DNA sequence: TGCGCCAGCAGCTTGATCCAGGCTGAAGAGACCCAGTACTTC.